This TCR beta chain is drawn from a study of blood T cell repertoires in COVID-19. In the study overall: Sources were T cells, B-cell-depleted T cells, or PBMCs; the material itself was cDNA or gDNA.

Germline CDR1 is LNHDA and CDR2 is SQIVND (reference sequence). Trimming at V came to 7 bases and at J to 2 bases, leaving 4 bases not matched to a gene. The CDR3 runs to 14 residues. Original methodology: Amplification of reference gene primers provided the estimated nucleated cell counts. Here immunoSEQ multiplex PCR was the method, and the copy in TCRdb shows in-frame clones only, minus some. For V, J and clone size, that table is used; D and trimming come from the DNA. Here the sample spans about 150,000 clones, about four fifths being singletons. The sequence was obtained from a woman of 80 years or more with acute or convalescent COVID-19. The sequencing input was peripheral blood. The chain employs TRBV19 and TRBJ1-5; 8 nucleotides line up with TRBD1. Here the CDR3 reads CASTPTGGNQPQHF. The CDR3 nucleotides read TGTGCCAGTACCCCGACAGGGGGCAATCAGCCCCAGCATTTT.